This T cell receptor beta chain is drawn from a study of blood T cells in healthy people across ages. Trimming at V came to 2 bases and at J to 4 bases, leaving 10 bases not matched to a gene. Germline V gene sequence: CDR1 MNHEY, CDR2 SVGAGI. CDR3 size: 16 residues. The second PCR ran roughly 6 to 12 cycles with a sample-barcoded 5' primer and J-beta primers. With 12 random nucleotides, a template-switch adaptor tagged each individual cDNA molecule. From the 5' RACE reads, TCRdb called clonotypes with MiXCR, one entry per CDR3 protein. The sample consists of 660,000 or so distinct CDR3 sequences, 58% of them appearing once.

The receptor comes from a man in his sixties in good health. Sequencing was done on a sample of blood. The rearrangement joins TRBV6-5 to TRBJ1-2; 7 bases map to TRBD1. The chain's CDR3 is CASSYPTPGGGYGYTF. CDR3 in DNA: TGTGCCAGCAGTTACCCGACTCCAGGGGGAGGCTATGGCTACACCTTC.